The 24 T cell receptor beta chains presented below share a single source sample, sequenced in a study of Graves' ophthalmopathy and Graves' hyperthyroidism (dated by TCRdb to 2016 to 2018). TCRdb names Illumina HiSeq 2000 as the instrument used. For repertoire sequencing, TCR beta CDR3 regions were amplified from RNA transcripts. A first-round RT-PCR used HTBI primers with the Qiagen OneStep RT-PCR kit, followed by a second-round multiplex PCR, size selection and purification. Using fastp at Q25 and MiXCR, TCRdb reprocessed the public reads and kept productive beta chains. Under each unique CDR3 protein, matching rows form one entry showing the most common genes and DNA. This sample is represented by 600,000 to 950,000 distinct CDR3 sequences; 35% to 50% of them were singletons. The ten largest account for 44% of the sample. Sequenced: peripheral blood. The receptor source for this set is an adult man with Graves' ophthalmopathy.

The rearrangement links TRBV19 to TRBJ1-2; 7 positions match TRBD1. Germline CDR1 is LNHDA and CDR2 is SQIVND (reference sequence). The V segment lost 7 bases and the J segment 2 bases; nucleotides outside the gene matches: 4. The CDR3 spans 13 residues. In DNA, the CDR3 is TGTGCCAGTACCCCGACAGGGAACTATGGCTACACCTTC. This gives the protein CASTPTGNYGYTF.

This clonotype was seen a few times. The CDR3 sequence is CASREQGTGGELFF. The CDR3 bases are TGTGCCAGCAGGGAACAGGGTACTGGCGGGGAGCTGTTTTTT. The V call is TRBV12-3 or TRBV12-4, the J call TRBJ2-2; weak D call: TRBD1 (6 bases). The V end lost 6 bases, the J end lost 7 bases, and 15 bases lay between the germline ends. CDR3 size: 14 residues.

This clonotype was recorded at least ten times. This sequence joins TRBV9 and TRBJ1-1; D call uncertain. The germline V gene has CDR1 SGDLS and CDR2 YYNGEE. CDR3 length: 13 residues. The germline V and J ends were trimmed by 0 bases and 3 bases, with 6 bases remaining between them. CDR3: CASSVDPDTEAFF. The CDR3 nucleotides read TGTGCCAGCAGCGTAGACCCGGACACTGAAGCTTTCTTT.

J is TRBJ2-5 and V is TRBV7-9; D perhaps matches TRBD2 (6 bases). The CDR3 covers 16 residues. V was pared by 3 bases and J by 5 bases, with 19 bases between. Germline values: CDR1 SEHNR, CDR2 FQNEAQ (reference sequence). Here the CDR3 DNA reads TGTGCCAGCAGCTTTAGCTGGTCAGGGAGGTGGGAGACCCAGTACTTC. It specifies CASSFSWSGRWETQYF.

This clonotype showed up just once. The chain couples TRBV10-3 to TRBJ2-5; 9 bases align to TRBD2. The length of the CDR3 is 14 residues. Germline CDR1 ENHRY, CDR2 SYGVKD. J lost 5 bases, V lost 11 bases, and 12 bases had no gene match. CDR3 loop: CAPSASGARETQYF. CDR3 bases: TGTGCCCCTTCCGCTAGCGGGGCCAGGGAGACCCAGTACTTC.

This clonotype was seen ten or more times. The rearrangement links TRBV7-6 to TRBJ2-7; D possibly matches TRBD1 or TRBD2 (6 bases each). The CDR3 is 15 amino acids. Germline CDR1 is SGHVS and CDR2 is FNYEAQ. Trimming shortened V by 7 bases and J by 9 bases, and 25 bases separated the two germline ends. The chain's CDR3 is CASTLAFGDKVRQYF. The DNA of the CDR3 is TGTGCCAGCACCCTAGCGTTTGGGGACAAGGTTCGGCAGTACTTC.

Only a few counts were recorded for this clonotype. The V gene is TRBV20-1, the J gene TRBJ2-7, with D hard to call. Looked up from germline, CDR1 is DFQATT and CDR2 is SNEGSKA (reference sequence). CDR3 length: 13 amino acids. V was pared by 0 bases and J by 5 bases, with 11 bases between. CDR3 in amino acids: CSARDRLAHEQYF. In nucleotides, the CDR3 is TGCAGTGCTAGAGATAGGCTGGCCCACGAGCAGTACTTC.

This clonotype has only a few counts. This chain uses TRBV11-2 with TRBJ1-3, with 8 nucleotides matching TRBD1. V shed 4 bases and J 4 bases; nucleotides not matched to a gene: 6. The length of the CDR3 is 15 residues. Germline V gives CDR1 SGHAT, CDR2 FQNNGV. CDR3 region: CASSSGGWKGNTIYF. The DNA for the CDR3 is TGTGCCAGCAGCTCAGGGGGCTGGAAAGGAAACACCATATATTTT. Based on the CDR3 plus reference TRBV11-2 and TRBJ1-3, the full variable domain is EAGVAQSPRYKIIEKRQSVAFWCNPISGHATLYWYQQILGQGPKLLIQFQNNGVVDDSQLPKDRFSAERLKGVDSTLKIQPAKLEDSAVYLCASSSGGWKGNTIYFGEGSWLTVV.

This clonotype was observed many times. The CDR3 region has the DNA TGTGCCAGCAGCGGGGCACTAGCGGGCGAGCAGTACTTC. Its protein product is CASSGALAGEQYF. This chain joins TRBV7-2 and TRBJ2-7, with 9 bases lining up with TRBD2. CDR1 is SGHTA and CDR2 is FQGNSA in the germline V gene. The CDR3 sequence is 13 residues long. The V segment lost 5 bases and the J segment 6 bases; nucleotides outside the gene matches: 5.

The CDR3 loop is CASIDRGGYEQYF. The CDR3 nucleotides read TGTGCCAGCATCGACAGGGGAGGTTACGAGCAGTACTTC. The chain combines TRBV6-6 with TRBJ2-7; 8 nucleotides align to TRBD1. Germline-derived CDR1 and CDR2 are MNHNY and SVGAGI (reference sequence). CDR3 length: 13 residues. Losses at the gene ends were 7 bases for V and 4 bases for J; bases not matched to a gene: 6.

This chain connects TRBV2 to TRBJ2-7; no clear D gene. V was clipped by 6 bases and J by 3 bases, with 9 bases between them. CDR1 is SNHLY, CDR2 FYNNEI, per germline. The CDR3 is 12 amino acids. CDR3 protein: CASSFRDYEQYF. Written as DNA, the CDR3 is TGTGCCAGCAGCTTCAGAGACTACGAGCAGTACTTC.

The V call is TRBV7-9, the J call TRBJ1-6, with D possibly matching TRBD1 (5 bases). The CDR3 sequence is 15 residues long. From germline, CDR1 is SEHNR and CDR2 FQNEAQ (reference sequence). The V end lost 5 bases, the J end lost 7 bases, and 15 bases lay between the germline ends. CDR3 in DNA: TGTGCCAGCAGCCCCTTTGGGGGGGGAAATTCACCCCTCCACTTT. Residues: CASSPFGGGNSPLHF.

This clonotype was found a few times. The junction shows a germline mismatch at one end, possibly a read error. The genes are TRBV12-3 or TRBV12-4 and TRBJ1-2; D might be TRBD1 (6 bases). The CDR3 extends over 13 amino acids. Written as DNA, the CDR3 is TGTGCCAGCAGCTTAGGGGGAAAGGATGGCTACACCTTC. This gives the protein CASSLGGKDGYTF.

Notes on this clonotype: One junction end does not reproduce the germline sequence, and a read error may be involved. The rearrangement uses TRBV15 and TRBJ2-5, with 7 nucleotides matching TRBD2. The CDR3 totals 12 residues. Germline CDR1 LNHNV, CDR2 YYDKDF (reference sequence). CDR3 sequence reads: CASSGTQEAQYF. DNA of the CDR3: TGTGCCAGCAGCGGGACTCAAGAGGCCCAGTACTTC.

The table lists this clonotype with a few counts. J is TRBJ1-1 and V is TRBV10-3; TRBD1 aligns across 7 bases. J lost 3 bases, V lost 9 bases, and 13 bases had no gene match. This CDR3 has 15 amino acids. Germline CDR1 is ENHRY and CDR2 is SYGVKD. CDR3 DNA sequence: TGTGCCATAAACACAGGGGATACTGGGGACACTGAAGCTTTCTTT. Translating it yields CAINTGDTGDTEAFF.

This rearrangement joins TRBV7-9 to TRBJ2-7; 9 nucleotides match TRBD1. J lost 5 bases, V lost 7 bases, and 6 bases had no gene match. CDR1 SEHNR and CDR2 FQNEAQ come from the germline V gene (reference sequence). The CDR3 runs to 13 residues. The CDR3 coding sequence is TGTGCCAGCACCGGGACAGGGTCGCACGAGCAGTACTTC. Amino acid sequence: CASTGTGSHEQYF.

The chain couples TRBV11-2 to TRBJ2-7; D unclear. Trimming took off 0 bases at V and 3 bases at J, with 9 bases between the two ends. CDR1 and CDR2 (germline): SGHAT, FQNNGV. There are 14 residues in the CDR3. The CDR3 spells CASSLDGSNYEQYF. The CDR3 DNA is TGTGCCAGCAGCTTAGATGGGTCCAACTACGAGCAGTACTTC.

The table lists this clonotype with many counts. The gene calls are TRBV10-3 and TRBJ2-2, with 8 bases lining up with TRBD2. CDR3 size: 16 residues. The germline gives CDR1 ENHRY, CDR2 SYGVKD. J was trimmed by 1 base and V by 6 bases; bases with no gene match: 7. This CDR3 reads CAIRISAGGNTGELFF. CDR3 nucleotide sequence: TGTGCCATCAGAATCTCTGCGGGAGGGAACACCGGGGAGCTGTTTTTT.

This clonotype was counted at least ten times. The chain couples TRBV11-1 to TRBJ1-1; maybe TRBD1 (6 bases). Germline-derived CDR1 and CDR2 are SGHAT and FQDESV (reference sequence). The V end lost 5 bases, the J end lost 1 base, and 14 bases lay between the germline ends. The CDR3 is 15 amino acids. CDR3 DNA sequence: TGTGCCAGCAGCCCGAGACAGGCCAGGAACACTGAAGCTTTCTTT. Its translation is CASSPRQARNTEAFF.

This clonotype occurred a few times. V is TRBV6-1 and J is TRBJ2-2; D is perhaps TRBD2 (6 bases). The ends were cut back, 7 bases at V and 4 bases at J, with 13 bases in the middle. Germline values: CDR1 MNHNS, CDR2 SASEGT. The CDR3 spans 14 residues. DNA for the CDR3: TGTGCCAGCATGACGAGGGGAGGCACCGGGGAGCTGTTTTTT. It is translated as CASMTRGGTGELFF.

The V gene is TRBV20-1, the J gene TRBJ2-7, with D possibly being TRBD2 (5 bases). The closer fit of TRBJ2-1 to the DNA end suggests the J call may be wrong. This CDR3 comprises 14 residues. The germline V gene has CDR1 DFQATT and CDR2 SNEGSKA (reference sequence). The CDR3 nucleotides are TGCAGTGCTGCCACTCGACTACCTTGGAATGAGCAGTTCTTC. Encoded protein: CSAATRLPWNEQFF.

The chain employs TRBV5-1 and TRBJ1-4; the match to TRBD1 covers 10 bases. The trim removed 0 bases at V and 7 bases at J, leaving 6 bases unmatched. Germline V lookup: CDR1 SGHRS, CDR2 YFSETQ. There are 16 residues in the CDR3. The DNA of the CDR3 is TGCGCCAGCAGCTTGGCACCCGGGACAGGGGTTGAAAAACTGTTTTTT. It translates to CASSLAPGTGVEKLFF.

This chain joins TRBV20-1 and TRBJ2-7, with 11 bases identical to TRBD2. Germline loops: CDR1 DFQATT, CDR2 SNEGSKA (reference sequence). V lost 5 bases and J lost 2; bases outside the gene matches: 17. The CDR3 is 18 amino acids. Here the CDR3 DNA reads TGCAGTGCTGCCCCACCGGGCCCCTTGACTAGCGGGACCTACGAGCAGTACTTC. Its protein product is CSAAPPGPLTSGTYEQYF.

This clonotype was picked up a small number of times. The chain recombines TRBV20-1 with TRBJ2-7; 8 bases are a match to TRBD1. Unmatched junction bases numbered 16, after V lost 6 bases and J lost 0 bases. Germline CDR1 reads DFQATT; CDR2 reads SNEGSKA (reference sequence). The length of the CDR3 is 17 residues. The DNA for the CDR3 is TGCAGTGCGAGCCGTCCGGGACAGGTATTCCCCTCCTACGAGCAGTACTTC. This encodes CSASRPGQVFPSYEQYF.